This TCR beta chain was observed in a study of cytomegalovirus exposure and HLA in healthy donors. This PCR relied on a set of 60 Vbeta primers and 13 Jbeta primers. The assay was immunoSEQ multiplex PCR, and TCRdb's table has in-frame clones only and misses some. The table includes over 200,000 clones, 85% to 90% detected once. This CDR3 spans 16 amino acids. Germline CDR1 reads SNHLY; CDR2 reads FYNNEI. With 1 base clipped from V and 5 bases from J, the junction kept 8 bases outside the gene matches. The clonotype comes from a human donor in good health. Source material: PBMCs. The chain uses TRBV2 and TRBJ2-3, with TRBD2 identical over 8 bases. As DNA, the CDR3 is TGTGCCAGCAGTGAAGAGGTAGCGGGAACTGGAGATACGCAGTATTTT. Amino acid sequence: CASSEEVAGTGDTQYF.